This record concerns one TCR beta chain sequence. Its antigen remains unidentified. CDR1 is SGHAT and CDR2 is FQDESV in the germline V gene (reference sequence). V shed 2 bases and J shed 5 bases, with 19 bases lying between them. This CDR3 region has 16 residues. The sample comes from a study of T cells in Graves' hyperthyroidism and ophthalmopathy. There were TCR beta CDR3 regions amplified from RNA transcripts. The TCR CDR3 first-round RT-PCR relied on the HTBI primer set. From the multiplex PCR reads, TCRdb called clonotypes with MiXCR, one entry per CDR3 protein. The sample lists hundreds of thousands of distinct CDR3 sequences, approximately 14% seen once, with about 4% in the top ten. Uncontrolled infection, other autoimmune disease, pregnancy or lactation led to exclusion. Study results and caveats: In the blood, most expanded thyroid clonotypes above 0.001 appeared as well.

This TCR derives from a woman aged 40 to 55 with Graves' ophthalmopathy. The chain couples TRBV11-1 to TRBJ2-7; unclear D gene. Sample: blood. The CDR3 region has the DNA TGTGCCAGCAGCTTATGGTTTAGCAGGAGAGGAGACGAGCAGTACTTC. Its translation is CASSLWFSRRGDEQYF.